These T cell receptor beta chains were read from a single sample in a study of CD8 T cells in Susac syndrome. TCRdb re-analysed the immunoSEQ multiplex PCR reads in MiXCR, keeping a single row per CDR3 protein. The sample gives 400,000 or so distinct CDR3 sequences, approximately 89% of which show up once; approximately 0.12% is in the top ten. Sequencing was done on a sample of CD8+ T cells from PBMCs. The receptors derive from a human donor with multiple sclerosis. Both conserved end residues are part of each CDR3. Each record gives: V gene, D gene, J gene, clone size, CDR3 protein, CDR3 DNA. The D gene is left open where the match is weak. Size is stated for part of the rows, as once, few or many counts, or as a class when the clone is expanded.

V: TRBV5-1
D: TRBD1
J: TRBJ2-5
size: NA
CDR3: CASSLGTGSQETQYF
DNA: TGCGCCAGCAGCCTCGGGACAGGGTCCCAAGAGACCCAGTACTTC

V: TRBV7-9
D: NA
J: TRBJ2-1
size: NA
CDR3: CASSQEVGPDEQFF
DNA: TGTGCCAGCAGTCAGGAGGTGGGGCCGGATGAGCAGTTCTTC

V: TRBV5-1
D: TRBD1
J: TRBJ2-7
size: NA
CDR3: CASSLAAGQGIYEQYF
DNA: TGCGCCAGCAGCTTGGCCGCAGGACAGGGCATCTACGAGCAGTACTTC

V: TRBV18
D: TRBD1
J: TRBJ2-7
size: NA
CDR3: CASSPQGVGSYEQYF
DNA: TGTGCCAGCTCACCCCAGGGGGTAGGTTCCTACGAGCAGTACTTC

V: TRBV6-4
D: NA
J: TRBJ2-1
size: NA
CDR3: CASSETGYLPYNEQFF
DNA: TGTGCCAGCAGTGAGACAGGCTACCTACCTTACAATGAGCAGTTCTTC

V: TRBV5-1
D: TRBD1
J: TRBJ2-7
size: NA
CDR3: CASSLVPGQETYEQYF
DNA: TGCGCCAGCAGCTTGGTCCCAGGACAGGAAACCTACGAGCAGTACTTC

V: TRBV29-1
D: TRBD1
J: TRBJ2-7
size: NA
CDR3: CSAADRVAYEQYF
DNA: TGCAGCGCCGCGGACAGGGTGGCGTACGAGCAGTACTTC

V: TRBV21-1
D: NA
J: TRBJ1-3
size: NA
CDR3: CASSPPEKRSGNTIYF
DNA: TGTGCCAGCAGCCCCCCGGAGAAGCGCTCTGGAAACACCATATATTTT

V: TRBV30
D: NA
J: TRBJ2-7
size: NA
CDR3: CAWGGPGTWTEQYF
DNA: TGTGCCTGGGGGGGGCCGGGTACTTGGACGGAGCAGTACTTC

V: TRBV14
D: TRBD2
J: TRBJ2-7
size: NA
CDR3: CASSPLAVGYEQYF
DNA: TGTGCCAGCAGCCCACTAGCGGTCGGCTACGAGCAGTACTTC

V: TRBV7-9
D: NA
J: TRBJ1-1
size: NA
CDR3: CASSSPMNTEAFF
DNA: TGTGCCAGCAGCTCCCCTATGAACACTGAAGCTTTCTTT

V: TRBV14
D: TRBD2
J: TRBJ2-5
size: NA
CDR3: CASSPLGGLADFQETQYF
DNA: TGTGCCAGCAGCCCCTTAGGGGGACTAGCGGATTTCCAAGAGACCCAGTACTTC

V: TRBV14
D: TRBD2
J: TRBJ2-1
size: NA
CDR3: CASSQDKALAGGYEQFF
DNA: TGTGCCAGCAGCCAAGATAAGGCACTAGCGGGGGGTTATGAGCAGTTCTTC

V: TRBV19
D: TRBD1
J: TRBJ2-7
size: NA
CDR3: CASSPGQDAYEQYF
DNA: TGTGCCAGTAGTCCGGGACAGGACGCCTACGAGCAGTACTTC

V: TRBV27
D: TRBD2
J: TRBJ2-7
size: few
CDR3: CASKTGLAGIYEQYF
DNA: TGTGCCAGCAAAACAGGACTAGCGGGAATCTACGAGCAGTACTTC

V: TRBV7-9
D: NA
J: TRBJ2-1
size: NA
CDR3: CASSSGLLQFF
DNA: TGTGCCAGCAGCTCGGGCCTCCTGCAGTTCTTC

V: TRBV28
D: NA
J: TRBJ1-5
size: NA
CDR3: CASSLAQDLNQPQHF
DNA: TGTGCCAGCAGTTTAGCTCAGGACCTCAATCAGCCCCAGCATTTT

V: TRBV2
D: TRBD1
J: TRBJ1-1
size: NA
CDR3: CAKQGGNTEAFF
DNA: TGTGCCAAGCAGGGGGGAAACACTGAAGCTTTCTTT

V: TRBV5-1
D: TRBD1
J: TRBJ2-1
size: NA
CDR3: CASSSNRGAPYNEQFF
DNA: TGCGCCAGCAGCTCAAACAGGGGGGCTCCCTACAATGAGCAGTTCTTC

V: TRBV11-2
D: NA
J: TRBJ2-6
size: NA
CDR3: CASSLDGFDSGANVLTF
DNA: TGTGCCAGCAGCTTAGACGGGTTTGACTCTGGGGCCAACGTCCTGACTTTC

V: TRBV6-5
D: NA
J: TRBJ2-1
size: NA
CDR3: CASSSRFYNEQFF
DNA: TGTGCCAGCAGTTCCAGATTTTACAATGAGCAGTTCTTC

V: TRBV4-3
D: NA
J: TRBJ1-2
size: few
CDR3: CASSQDRLQGVYGYTF
DNA: TGCGCCAGCAGCCAAGATCGTCTCCAGGGAGTCTATGGCTACACCTTC

V: TRBV9
D: NA
J: TRBJ2-1
size: NA
CDR3: CASSVEGGTPSYNEQFF
DNA: TGTGCCAGCAGCGTAGAGGGGGGAACCCCCTCCTACAATGAGCAGTTCTTC

V: TRBV6-5
D: NA
J: TRBJ1-1
size: NA
CDR3: CASSYSGANTEAFF
DNA: TGTGCCAGCAGTTACTCGGGAGCAAACACTGAAGCTTTCTTT

V: TRBV6-5
D: NA
J: TRBJ2-1
size: NA
CDR3: CASSYGENEQFF
DNA: TGTGCCAGCAGTTACGGGGAAAATGAGCAGTTCTTC

V: TRBV4-2
D: NA
J: TRBJ2-7
size: NA
CDR3: CASSQSYEQYF
DNA: TGTGCCAGCAGCCAGTCCTACGAGCAGTACTTC

V: TRBV10-3
D: TRBD2
J: TRBJ2-3
size: NA
CDR3: CATLISSGGTDTQYF
DNA: TGTGCCACACTAATTTCTAGCGGGGGCACAGATACGCAGTATTTT

V: TRBV4-1
D: NA
J: TRBJ2-1
size: NA
CDR3: CASSLDDLSSYNEQFF
DNA: TGCGCCAGCAGCCTAGACGACTTAAGCTCCTACAATGAGCAGTTCTTC

V: TRBV30
D: TRBD2
J: TRBJ2-2
size: NA
CDR3: CAWSVGAGHPGELFF
DNA: TGTGCCTGGAGTGTGGGAGCGGGGCACCCCGGGGAGCTGTTTTTT

V: TRBV4-2
D: TRBD1
J: TRBJ2-2
size: few
CDR3: CASTSGGGAGELFF
DNA: TGTGCCAGCACGTCAGGGGGCGGGGCCGGGGAGCTGTTTTTT

V: TRBV2
D: NA
J: TRBJ2-2
size: NA
CDR3: CAGDRAPTGELFF
DNA: TGTGCCGGTGACCGGGCCCCCACCGGGGAGCTGTTTTTT

V: TRBV6-1
D: NA
J: TRBJ2-3
size: once
CDR3: CASQPSDSTSTDTQYF
DNA: TGTGCCAGCCAACCCTCGGACTCAACTAGCACAGATACGCAGTATTTT

V: TRBV30
D: NA
J: TRBJ1-1
size: NA
CDR3: CAWSGMMNTEAFF
DNA: TGTGCCTGGAGTGGGATGATGAACACTGAAGCTTTCTTT

V: TRBV27
D: NA
J: TRBJ2-5
size: NA
CDR3: CASSLSARLETQYF
DNA: TGTGCCAGCAGTTTATCAGCGCGGTTGGAGACCCAGTACTTC

V: TRBV6-5
D: NA
J: TRBJ1-3
size: few
CDR3: CASSYRPWTSSGNTIYF
DNA: TGTGCCAGCAGTTACCGTCCCTGGACAAGCTCTGGAAACACCATATATTTT

V: TRBV10-3
D: NA
J: TRBJ2-3
size: NA
CDR3: CANRDEGGTDTQYF
DNA: TGTGCCAACCGGGACGAGGGTGGGACAGATACGCAGTATTTT

V: TRBV6-5
D: NA
J: TRBJ1-2
size: once
CDR3: CASSYLPLDRASYGYTF
DNA: TGTGCCAGCAGTTACCTACCCTTGGACAGAGCCTCCTATGGCTACACCTTC

V: TRBV4-2
D: NA
J: TRBJ2-5
size: NA
CDR3: CASSQDRLSGVSQYF
DNA: TGTGCCAGCAGCCAAGATCGTCTATCCGGAGTGAGCCAGTACTTC

V: TRBV29-1
D: NA
J: TRBJ2-7
size: NA
CDR3: CSVVEQYEQYF
DNA: TGCAGCGTTGTGGAGCAGTACGAGCAGTACTTC

V: TRBV7-6
D: NA
J: TRBJ2-1
size: NA
CDR3: CASSLVLNNEQFF
DNA: TGTGCCAGCAGCTTAGTTTTAAACAATGAGCAGTTCTTC

V: TRBV20-1
D: NA
J: TRBJ1-6
size: NA
CDR3: CSAGRTAGLNSPLHF
DNA: TGCAGTGCTGGGAGGACAGCGGGGCTTAATTCACCCCTCCACTTT

V: TRBV10-3
D: NA
J: TRBJ2-3
size: NA
CDR3: CAISQKRGAMTDTQYF
DNA: TGTGCCATCTCACAAAAAAGGGGAGCGATGACAGATACGCAGTATTTT

V: TRBV12-3/TRBV12-4
D: NA
J: TRBJ1-2
size: NA
CDR3: CASSAFRGPTRGYTF
DNA: TGTGCCAGCAGTGCCTTTAGGGGACCGACGCGGGGCTACACCTTC

V: TRBV30
D: NA
J: TRBJ2-7
size: NA
CDR3: CAWSIGDSYEQYF
DNA: TGTGCCTGGAGTATTGGGGATTCCTACGAGCAGTACTTC

V: TRBV4-1
D: TRBD2
J: TRBJ2-7
size: NA
CDR3: CASSLNSGRPSEQYF
DNA: TGCGCCAGCAGCCTGAATAGCGGGCGGCCTAGCGAGCAGTACTTC

V: TRBV29-1
D: NA
J: TRBJ2-1
size: NA
CDR3: CSVEAVASTYNEQFF
DNA: TGCAGCGTTGAAGCCGTAGCTTCTACCTACAATGAGCAGTTCTTC

V: TRBV27
D: NA
J: TRBJ2-3
size: NA
CDR3: CASSLLAGPDTQYF
DNA: TGTGCCAGCAGTTTATTGGCAGGGCCTGATACGCAGTATTTT

V: TRBV4-1
D: NA
J: TRBJ2-1
size: NA
CDR3: CASSLLGSHNEQFF
DNA: TGCGCCAGCAGCCTACTTGGATCACACAATGAGCAGTTCTTC

V: TRBV5-5
D: TRBD2
J: TRBJ2-7
size: NA
CDR3: CASSLGTPREFYEQYF
DNA: TGTGCCAGCAGCTTGGGGACCCCGCGGGAGTTCTACGAGCAGTACTTC

V: TRBV30
D: NA
J: TRBJ1-1
size: NA
CDR3: CAWSEWNTEAFF
DNA: TGTGCCTGGAGTGAATGGAACACTGAAGCTTTCTTT

V: TRBV9
D: NA
J: TRBJ2-6
size: NA
CDR3: CASSVDIDPRGANVLTF
DNA: TGTGCCAGCAGCGTAGATATCGATCCGCGGGGGGCCAACGTCCTGACTTTC

V: TRBV5-5
D: TRBD1
J: TRBJ2-7
size: few
CDR3: CASSLDSGTGAYEQYF
DNA: TGTGCCAGCAGCTTGGATTCCGGGACAGGAGCCTACGAGCAGTACTTC

V: TRBV5-1
D: TRBD1
J: TRBJ2-1
size: NA
CDR3: CASSLSGGTGGDEQFF
DNA: TGCGCCAGCAGCCTGTCCGGAGGGACAGGGGGCGATGAGCAGTTCTTC

V: TRBV30
D: NA
J: TRBJ2-1
size: NA
CDR3: CAWSESVEQFF
DNA: TGTGCCTGGAGTGAATCGGTTGAGCAGTTCTTC

V: TRBV7-8
D: NA
J: TRBJ1-1
size: NA
CDR3: CASSFVGQTNTEAFF
DNA: TGTGCCAGCAGCTTCGTTGGGCAGACGAACACTGAAGCTTTCTTT

V: TRBV2
D: TRBD1
J: TRBJ1-5
size: NA
CDR3: CASSGGQVSLRNQPQHF
DNA: TGTGCCAGCAGTGGAGGACAGGTTAGCCTTCGCAATCAGCCCCAGCATTTT

V: TRBV18
D: TRBD2
J: TRBJ2-2
size: NA
CDR3: CASSPTPAGVTGELFF
DNA: TGTGCCAGCTCACCGACCCCGGCGGGGGTCACCGGGGAGCTGTTTTTT

V: TRBV27
D: TRBD2
J: TRBJ2-7
size: NA
CDR3: CASSPPRGGWNEQYF
DNA: TGTGCCAGCAGTCCCCCCCGGGGAGGGTGGAACGAGCAGTACTTC